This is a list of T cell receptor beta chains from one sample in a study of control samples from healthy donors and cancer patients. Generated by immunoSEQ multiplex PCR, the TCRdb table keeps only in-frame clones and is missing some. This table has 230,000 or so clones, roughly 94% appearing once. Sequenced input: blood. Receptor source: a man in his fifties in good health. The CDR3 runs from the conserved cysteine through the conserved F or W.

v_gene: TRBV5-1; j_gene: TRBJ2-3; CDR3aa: CASSRQGNPPDTQYF
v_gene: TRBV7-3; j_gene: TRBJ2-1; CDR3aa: CASSLLAVNEQFF
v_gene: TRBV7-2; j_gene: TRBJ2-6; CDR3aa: CASSLAVSGANVLTF
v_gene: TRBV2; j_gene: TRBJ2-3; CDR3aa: CASDRGRGDTQYF
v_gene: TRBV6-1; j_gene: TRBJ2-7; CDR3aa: CASSEEHFYEQYF
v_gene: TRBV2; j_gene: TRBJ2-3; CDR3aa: CASWGGGTRTDTQYF
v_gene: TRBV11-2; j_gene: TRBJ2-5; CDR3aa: CASSLAIRKETQYF
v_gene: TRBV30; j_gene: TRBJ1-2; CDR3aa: CAWSGRGSGYTF
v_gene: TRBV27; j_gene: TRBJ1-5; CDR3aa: CASSLFGRNNQPQHF
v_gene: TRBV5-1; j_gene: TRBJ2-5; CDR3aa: CASSSWGLDQETQYF
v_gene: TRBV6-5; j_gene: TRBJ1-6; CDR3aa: CASSTGQSYNSPLHF
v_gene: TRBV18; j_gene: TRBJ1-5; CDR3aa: CASSPPDQPQHF
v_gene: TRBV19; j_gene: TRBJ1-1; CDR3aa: CASSIVQGRDAFF
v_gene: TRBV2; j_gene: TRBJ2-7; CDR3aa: CASATGVDYEQYF
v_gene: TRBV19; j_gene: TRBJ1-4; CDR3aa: CASSIISGEKLFF
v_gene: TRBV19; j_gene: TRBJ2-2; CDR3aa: CASSIRTGTVNTGELFF
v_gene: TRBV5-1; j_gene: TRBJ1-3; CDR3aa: CASSDHSALGNTIYF
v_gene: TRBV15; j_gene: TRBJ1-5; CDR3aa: CATSRATGFNQPQHF
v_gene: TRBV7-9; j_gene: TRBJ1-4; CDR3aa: CASSSLGTALEKLFF
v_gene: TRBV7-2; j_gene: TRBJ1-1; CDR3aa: CASSLRQSVPAFF